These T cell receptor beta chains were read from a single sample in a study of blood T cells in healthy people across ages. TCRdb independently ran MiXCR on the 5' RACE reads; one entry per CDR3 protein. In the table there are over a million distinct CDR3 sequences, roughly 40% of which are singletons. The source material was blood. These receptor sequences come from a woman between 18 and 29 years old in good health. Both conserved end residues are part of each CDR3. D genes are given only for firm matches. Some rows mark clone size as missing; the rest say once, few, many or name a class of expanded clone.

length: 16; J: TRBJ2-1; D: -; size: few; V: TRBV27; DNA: TGTGCCAGCAGACAACCACAGGGCATTAGCTACAATGAGCAGTTCTTC; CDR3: CASRQPQGISYNEQFF
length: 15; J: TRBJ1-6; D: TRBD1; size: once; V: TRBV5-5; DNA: TGTGCCAGCAGCCTCCCGGGACAGGGTAATTCACCCCTCCACTTT; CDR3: CASSLPGQGNSPLHF
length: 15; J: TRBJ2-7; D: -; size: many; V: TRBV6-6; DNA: TGTGCCAGCAGTGTCGGGGGCGGGATAAACTACGAGCAGTACTTC; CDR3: CASSVGGGINYEQYF
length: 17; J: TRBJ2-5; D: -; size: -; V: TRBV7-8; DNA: TGTGCCAGCAGCTTAGTCGTTTTCGGGGGGCCCCAAGAGACCCAGTACTTC; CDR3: CASSLVVFGGPQETQYF
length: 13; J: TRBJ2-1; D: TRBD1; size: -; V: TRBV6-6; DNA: TGTGCCAGCAGACAGGGGGCCGGGAATGAGCAGTTCTTC; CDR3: CASRQGAGNEQFF
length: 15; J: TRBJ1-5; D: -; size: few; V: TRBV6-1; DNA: TGTGCCAGCAGTGAAGACCGGTTTTCAGGACAGCCCCAGCATTTT; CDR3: CASSEDRFSGQPQHF
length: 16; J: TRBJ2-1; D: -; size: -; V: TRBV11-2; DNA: TGTGCCAGCAGCCCAGGCGGGGCGGGGGCTTACAATGAGCAGTTCTTC; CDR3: CASSPGGAGAYNEQFF
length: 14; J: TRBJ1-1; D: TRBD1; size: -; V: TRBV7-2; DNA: TGTGCCAGCAGCGCCACAGGGGTTCTGGCTGAAGCTTTCTTT; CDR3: CASSATGVLAEAFF
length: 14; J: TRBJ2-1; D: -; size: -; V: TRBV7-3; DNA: TGTGCCAGCAGCTTAGTAACCGCAGGCGCTGAGCAGTTCTTC; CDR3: CASSLVTAGAEQFF
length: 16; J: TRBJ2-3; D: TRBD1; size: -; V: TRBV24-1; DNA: TGTGCCACTAGTGATCCAGGGACAGGGGAGGAAGATACGCAGTATTTT; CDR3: CATSDPGTGEEDTQYF
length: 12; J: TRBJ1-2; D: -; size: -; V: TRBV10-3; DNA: TGTGCCATCAGTGAGTCGGGGATAGGCTACACCTTC; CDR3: CAISESGIGYTF
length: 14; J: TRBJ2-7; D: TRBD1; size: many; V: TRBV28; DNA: TGTGCCAGCAGGCATAGACAGGGACCGTACGAGCAGTACTTC; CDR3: CASRHRQGPYEQYF
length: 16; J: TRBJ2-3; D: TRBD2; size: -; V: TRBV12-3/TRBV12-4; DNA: TGTGCCAGCAGCCTAGGGACTAGCGGGAGCGCAGATGTGCAGTATTTT; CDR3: CASSLGTSGSADVQYF
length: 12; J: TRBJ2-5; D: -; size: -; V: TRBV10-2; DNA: TGCGCCAGCAGTGGCCCCTCCAATGAGCAGTACTTC; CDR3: CASSGPSNEQYF
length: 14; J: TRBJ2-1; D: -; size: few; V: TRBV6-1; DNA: TGTGCCAGCAGTGAAGCGGGCTCCTACAATGAGCAGTTCTTC; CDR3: CASSEAGSYNEQFF
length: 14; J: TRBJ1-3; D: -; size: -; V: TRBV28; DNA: TGTGCCAGCAGTTTAACCCAGGGCGGAAACACCATATATTTT; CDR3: CASSLTQGGNTIYF
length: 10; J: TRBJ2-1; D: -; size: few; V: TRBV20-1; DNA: TGCAGTGCTAGAGATGAAGAGCAGTTCTTC; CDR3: CSARDEEQFF
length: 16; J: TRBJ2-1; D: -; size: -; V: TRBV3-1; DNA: TGTGCCAGCAGCCTGCGGCCGGGACTGGGGGACAATGAGCAGTTCTTC; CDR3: CASSLRPGLGDNEQFF
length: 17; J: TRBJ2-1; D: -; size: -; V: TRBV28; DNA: TGTGCCAGCAGTTCCCTTGGGGGGCGGGGGACCTACAATGAGCAGTTCTTC; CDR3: CASSSLGGRGTYNEQFF
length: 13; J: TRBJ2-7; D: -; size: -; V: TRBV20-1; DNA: TGCAGTGCTAGACCGGGATTCCGATACGAGCAGTACTTC; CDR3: CSARPGFRYEQYF
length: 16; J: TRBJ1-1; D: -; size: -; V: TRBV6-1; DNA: TGTGCCAGCAGTGAGCCCCTGACAGGCTACTACACTGAAGCTTTCTTT; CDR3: CASSEPLTGYYTEAFF
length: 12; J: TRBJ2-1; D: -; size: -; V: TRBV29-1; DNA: TGCAGCGTTGTCCCCCGTCCAAATGAGCAGTTCTTC; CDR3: CSVVPRPNEQFF
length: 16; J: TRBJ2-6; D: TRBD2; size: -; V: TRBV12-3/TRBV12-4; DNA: TGTGCCAGCAGCCTAGCGGGGCTCTCTGGGGCCAACGTCCTGACTTTC; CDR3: CASSLAGLSGANVLTF
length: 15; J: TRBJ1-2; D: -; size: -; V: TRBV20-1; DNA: TGCAGTGCTAGAGGTGGTGGGGGGCCCTCCTATGGCTACACCTTC; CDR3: CSARGGGGPSYGYTF
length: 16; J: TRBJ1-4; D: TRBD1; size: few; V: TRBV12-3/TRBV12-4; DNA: TGTGCCAGCAGTTTTGGCTGGGGACAGGGGGCTCCCCAACTGTTTTTT; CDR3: CASSFGWGQGAPQLFF
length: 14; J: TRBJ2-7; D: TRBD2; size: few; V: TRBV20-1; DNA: TGCAGTGCTCAGACTAGCGGGAGCCTATACGAGCAGTACTTC; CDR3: CSAQTSGSLYEQYF
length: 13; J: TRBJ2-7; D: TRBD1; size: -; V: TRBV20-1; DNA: TGCAGTGCTTGGGACAGGGGGATCTACGAGCAGTACTTC; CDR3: CSAWDRGIYEQYF
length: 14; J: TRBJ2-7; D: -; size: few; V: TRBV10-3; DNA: TGTGCCGCGTCGAACAAAGACTCCGACTACGAGCAGTACTTC; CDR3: CAASNKDSDYEQYF
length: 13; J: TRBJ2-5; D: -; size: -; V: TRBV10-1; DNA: TGCGCCGGCAGTGAGCCGGGGAGCAAGACCCAGTACTTC; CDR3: CAGSEPGSKTQYF
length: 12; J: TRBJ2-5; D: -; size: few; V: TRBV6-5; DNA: TGTGCCAGCAGTTATCCTCCAGAGACCCAGTACTTC; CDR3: CASSYPPETQYF
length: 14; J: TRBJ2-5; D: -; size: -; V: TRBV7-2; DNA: TGTGCCAGCAGTCCCTCCCCGGAGAGGGGGACCCAGTACTTC; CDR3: CASSPSPERGTQYF
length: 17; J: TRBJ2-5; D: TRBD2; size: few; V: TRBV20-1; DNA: TGCAGTGCTAGAGATCTCCTAGCGGGGGGCCTAGGAGAGACCCAGTACTTC; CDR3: CSARDLLAGGLGETQYF
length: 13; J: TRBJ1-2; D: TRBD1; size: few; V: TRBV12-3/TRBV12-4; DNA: TGTGCCAGCAGAACGGACAGGAACTATGGCTACACCTTC; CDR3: CASRTDRNYGYTF
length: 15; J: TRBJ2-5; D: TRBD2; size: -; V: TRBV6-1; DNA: TGTACCACCATCCCCTGGACTAGCGGGGGGGAGACCCAGTACTTC; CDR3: CTTIPWTSGGETQYF
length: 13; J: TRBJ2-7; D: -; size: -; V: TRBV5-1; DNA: TGCGCCAGTCGGGACCTAGACTCCTACGAGCAGTACTTC; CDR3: CASRDLDSYEQYF